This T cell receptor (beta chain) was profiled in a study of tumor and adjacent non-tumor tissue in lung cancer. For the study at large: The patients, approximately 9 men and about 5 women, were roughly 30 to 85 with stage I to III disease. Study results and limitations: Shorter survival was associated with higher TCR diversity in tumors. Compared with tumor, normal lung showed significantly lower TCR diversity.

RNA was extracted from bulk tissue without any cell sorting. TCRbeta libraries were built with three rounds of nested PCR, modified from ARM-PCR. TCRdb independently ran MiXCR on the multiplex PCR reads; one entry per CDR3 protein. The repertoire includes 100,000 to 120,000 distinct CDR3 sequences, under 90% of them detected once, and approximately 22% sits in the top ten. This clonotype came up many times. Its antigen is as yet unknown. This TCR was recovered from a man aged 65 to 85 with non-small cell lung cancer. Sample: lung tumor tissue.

CDR3 nucleotide sequence: TGTGCCAGCAGTCTCCCGCCGGGGTTGAGGACTGAAGCTTTCTTT. Its protein is CASSLPPGLRTEAFF. The rearrangement uses TRBV28 and TRBJ1-1, with unresolved D. Between the trimmed V and J ends, which lost 5 bases and 5 bases, there was a span of 18 bases. CDR3 length: 15 amino acids. The germline gives CDR1 MDHEN, CDR2 SYDVKM.